One and the same sample provided the 22 T cell receptor beta chains below, sequenced in a study of T cells in Graves' hyperthyroidism and ophthalmopathy. There were TCR beta CDR3 regions amplified from RNA transcripts. First-round RT-PCR with HTBI primers amplified the TCR CDR3 region. From the multiplex PCR reads, TCRdb called clonotypes with MiXCR, one entry per CDR3 protein. The repertoire holds roughly 650,000 distinct CDR3 sequences, with approximately 15% as singletons. Sequenced: blood. The receptors originated from a woman aged 40 to 50 with Graves' ophthalmopathy.

This clonotype was counted at least ten times. The chain recombines TRBV28 with TRBJ1-6, with 8 bases identical to TRBD1. With 2 bases clipped from V and 7 bases from J, the junction kept 16 bases outside the gene matches. CDR1 is MDHEN, CDR2 SYDVKM, per germline. This CDR3 is 19 amino acids long. The chain's CDR3 is CASSLIPSTGVSRNSPLHF. The CDR3 DNA sequence: TGTGCCAGCAGTTTAATCCCCTCGACAGGGGTGTCTAGGAATTCACCCCTCCACTTT.

This clonotype was counted at least ten times. This chain joins TRBV11-2 and TRBJ2-5, with 10 bases fitting TRBD1. The V and J ends lost 3 bases and 5 bases, in that order; junction bases with no gene match: 6. Germline V gene data show CDR1 as SGHAT and CDR2 as FQNNGV. The length of the CDR3 is 15 residues. CDR3 nucleotides: TGTGCCAGCAGCTTTGGGACAGGGGATTGGGAGACCCAGTACTTC. This sequence encodes CASSFGTGDWETQYF.

The V and J genes are TRBV9 and TRBJ1-1; D is uncertain. The CDR3 extends over 13 amino acids. Germline-derived CDR1 and CDR2 are SGDLS and YYNGEE. The germline V and J ends were trimmed by 3 bases and 4 bases, with 10 bases remaining between them. Here the CDR3 DNA reads TGTGCCAGCAGCGCGTCCCCCGGCACTGAAGCTTTCTTT. Protein sequence: CASSASPGTEAFF.

J is TRBJ2-1 and V is TRBV28; D might be TRBD2 (6 bases). Germline V gene lookup returns CDR1 MDHEN and CDR2 SYDVKM. Trimming cost V 9 bases and J 2 bases, with 14 bases left between them. This CDR3 contains 14 residues. The CDR3 DNA follows: TGTGCCAGTACCGCGGGCGGGACCTACAATGAGCAGTTCTTC. Translating gives CASTAGGTYNEQFF.

As regards this clonotype: A much larger clone sits a single nucleotide away, making a read error possible. V is TRBV2 and J is TRBJ2-3; possibly TRBD2 for D (6 bases). The CDR3 has 15 amino acids. Germline V gene sequence: CDR1 SNHLY, CDR2 FYNNEI. This chain's CDR3 is CSSSAGLPVTDTQYF. The CDR3, as DNA: TGTTCCAGCAGTGCGGGACTTCCCGTCACAGATACGCAGTATTTT.

The sample holds many counts of this clonotype. The gene calls are TRBV2 and TRBJ2-1, with D possibly matching TRBD1 (6 bases). Trimming cost V 6 bases and J 4 bases, with 10 bases left between them. The CDR3 totals 13 residues. Germline CDR1 and CDR2: SNHLY and FYNNEI. CDR3 sequence: CASRTGFYNEQFF. CDR3 DNA sequence: TGTGCCAGCAGAACAGGGTTTTACAATGAGCAGTTCTTC.

This clonotype was found many times. The V and J genes are TRBV3-1 and TRBJ1-1; D ambiguous. Germline V gene data show CDR1 as LGHDT and CDR2 as YNNKEL (reference sequence). This CDR3 is built from 15 residues. Trimming pared 3 bases from V and 6 bases from J, leaving 17 bases between. The CDR3 reads CASSHGLMAGAEAFF. CDR3 DNA sequence: TGTGCCAGCAGCCATGGCCTCATGGCGGGCGCTGAAGCTTTCTTT.

This clonotype showed up many times. The CDR3 sequence: CASSFPPQAYEQYF. CDR3 nucleotide sequence: TGTGCCAGCAGTTTCCCTCCTCAGGCCTACGAGCAGTACTTC. The chain recombines TRBV12-3 or TRBV12-4 with TRBJ2-7; no clear D gene. V dropped 3 bases and J dropped 2 bases, with 11 bases sitting between them. The CDR3 spans 14 residues.

This clonotype has a handful of counts. The CDR3 DNA follows: TGTGCCAGCAGGGGGGCGACCCGTGAACCCCAGCATTTT. Protein: CASRGATREPQHF. The V and J genes are TRBV6-1 and TRBJ1-5; TRBD1 is a possible D gene (6 bases). The CDR3 is made up of 13 amino acids. Germline CDR1 and CDR2: MNHNS and SASEGT. V gave up 6 bases and J gave up 10 bases, with 16 bases separating them.

The gene calls are TRBV3-1 and TRBJ1-1, with D perhaps TRBD1 (5 bases). With 0 bases removed from V and 2 bases from J, the gap between germline ends came to 10 bases. Germline V CDR1 and CDR2: LGHDT, YNNKEL (reference sequence). The CDR3 loop spans 15 amino acids. The CDR3 loop is CASSQDLGPNTEAFF. In nucleotides, the CDR3 is TGTGCCAGCAGCCAAGATCTGGGACCAAACACTGAAGCTTTCTTT. Using reference TRBV3-1 and TRBJ1-1 for the parts outside the CDR3, the full variable domain is DTAVSQTPKYLVTQMGNDKSIKCEQNLGHDTMYWYKQDSKKFLKIMFSYNNKELIINETVPNRFSPKSPDKAHLNLHINSLELGDSAVYFCASSQDLGPNTEAFFGQGTRLTVV.

The genes are TRBV5-1 and TRBJ1-2; D gene uncertain. The CDR3 is 14 residues long. From germline, CDR1 is SGHRS and CDR2 YFSETQ. Deletions cut 4 bases from V and 4 bases from J, with 14 bases between. Written as DNA, the CDR3 is TGCGCCAGCAGCCCGGGGAAGGGCGGCTATGGCTACACCTTC. It is translated as CASSPGKGGYGYTF.

The CDR3 coding sequence is TGCGCCAGCAGCCTTCAGGTACACAATGAGCAGTTCTTC. This gives the protein CASSLQVHNEQFF. V and J are TRBV5-1 and TRBJ2-1; no clear D. Trimming removed 4 bases from V and 5 bases from J, with 10 bases in between. Germline CDR1 and CDR2: SGHRS and YFSETQ. The CDR3 totals 13 residues.

Worth noting for this clonotype: A much larger clone is a single base away; this may be a read error. V gene TRBV20-1 combines with J gene TRBJ1-5, with D tentatively TRBD1 (5 bases). There are 13 residues in the CDR3. Per the germline V gene, CDR1 is DFQATT and CDR2 is SNEGSKA (reference sequence). Trimming removed 6 bases from V and 3 bases from J, with 12 bases in between. In DNA form, the CDR3 reads TGCAGTGCCCCACAGGCCCCCAATCAGCCCCAGCATTTT. This sequence encodes CSAPQAPNQPQHF.

This clonotype was detected ten times or more. The chain has TRBV2 and TRBJ2-1; D ambiguous. V was cut by 7 bases and J by 0 bases, with 10 bases left in between. The CDR3 runs to 14 residues. From germline, CDR1 is SNHLY and CDR2 FYNNEI. CDR3 sequence: CASIGTSSYNEQFF. In DNA form, the CDR3 reads TGTGCCAGCATCGGCACTTCCTCCTACAATGAGCAGTTCTTC.

The CDR3: CASSYARQGNSPLHF. The CDR3 coding sequence is TGTGCCAGCAGTTACGCCCGTCAGGGTAATTCACCCCTCCACTTT. The V and J genes are TRBV6-6 and TRBJ1-6; possible D gene TRBD1, 5 bases. This CDR3 spans 15 amino acids. V was cut by 2 bases and J by 6 bases, with 11 bases left in between. The germline gives CDR1 MNHNY, CDR2 SVGAGI (reference sequence).

As regards this clonotype: A much larger clone lies a single base off, so this may be a read error. The chain combines TRBV5-6 with TRBJ1-1; D gene uncertain. The germline V gene has CDR1 SGHDT and CDR2 YYEEEE. This CDR3 region has 11 residues. The CDR3 nucleotides read TGTGTCAGCAGCCGGAGCACTGAAGCTTTCTTT. The encoded protein is CVSSRSTEAFF.

Comment on this clonotype: This may come from a read error, since a much larger clone is one base off. J is TRBJ2-1 and V is TRBV20-1, with TRBD2 matching 10 bases. The CDR3 contains 14 residues. The V and J ends lost 4 bases and 8 bases, in that order; junction bases with no gene match: 8. Germline V CDR1 and CDR2: DFQATT, SNEGSKA (reference sequence). CDR3 in amino acids: CSAIVLAGADEQFF. DNA of the CDR3: TGCAGTGCTATAGTCCTAGCGGGAGCCGATGAGCAGTTCTTC.

The sample holds a few counts of this clonotype. The CDR3 sequence: CAWSFRTGGNQPQHF. CDR3 DNA: TGTGCCTGGAGTTTCCGAACAGGGGGTAATCAGCCCCAGCATTTT. This chain uses TRBV30 with TRBJ1-5, with TRBD1 identical over 8 bases. Germline V lookup: CDR1 GTSNPN, CDR2 SVGIG (reference sequence). The CDR3 totals 15 residues. J lost 4 bases, V lost 2 bases, and 7 bases had no gene match. Filled out from reference TRBV30 and TRBJ1-5, the complete variable domain reads SQTIHQWPATLVQPVGSPLSLECTVEGTSNPNLYWYRQAAGRGLQLLFYSVGIGQISSEVPQNLSASRPQDRQFILSSKKLLLSDSGFYLCAWSFRTGGNQPQHFGDGTRLSIL.

This clonotype appeared many times. The rearrangement links TRBV6-5 to TRBJ1-2, with TRBD1 matching 10 bases. The germline V gene has CDR1 MNHEY and CDR2 SVGAGI. J gave up 6 bases and V 2 bases, and 6 bases lay outside the gene matches. This CDR3 is built from 15 residues. The CDR3 DNA follows: TGTGCCAGCAGTTACAAGAGCGGGACAGGGGATGGCTACACCTTC. The encoded protein is CASSYKSGTGDGYTF.

This clonotype was found many times. CDR3 in DNA: TGCAGTGCTCAGGAGTGGGGACTAGCGGGAGTTAATGAGCAGTTCTTC. It is translated as CSAQEWGLAGVNEQFF. The rearrangement joins TRBV20-1 to TRBJ2-1, with 14 bases lining up with TRBD2. Germline V gene data show CDR1 as DFQATT and CDR2 as SNEGSKA (reference sequence). Trimming took 5 bases from V and 7 from J; bases not matched to a gene: 10. The CDR3 covers 16 residues.

This clonotype was seen many times. The V call is TRBV18, the J call TRBJ1-4; possible D gene TRBD1, 5 bases. Per the germline V gene, CDR1 is KGHSH and CDR2 is LQKENI. The CDR3 length is 15 residues. Trimming cost V 2 bases and J 8 bases, with 15 bases left between them. CDR3 region: CASSPSGHEREKLFF. The CDR3 region has the DNA TGTGCCAGCTCACCATCCGGACACGAGCGAGAAAAACTGTTTTTT.

The table lists this clonotype with many counts. The rearrangement joins TRBV20-1 to TRBJ2-5; 7 nucleotides line up with TRBD2. This CDR3 is built from 11 residues. Germline V gene data show CDR1 as DFQATT and CDR2 as SNEGSKA (reference sequence). The CDR3 here is CRASGGETQYF. In nucleotides, the CDR3 is TGCAGGGCCTCCGGGGGGGAGACCCAGTACTTC.